This T cell receptor (beta chain) was sequenced for a study of Ad26.COV2.S vaccination and SARS-CoV-2 variants. At the level of the study: In the study, Ad26.COV2.S was injected intramuscularly once, or twice 56 days apart.

A remark on this clone: The target antigen is unknown.

Per germline, CDR1 SGHNT and CDR2 YYREEE (reference sequence). Trimming shortened V by 4 bases and J by 9 bases, and 19 bases separated the two germline ends. CDR3 size: 14 residues. Study results and caveats: With respect to non-spike TCR breadth, vaccine and placebo recipients were similar. Analyses of TCR breadth and depth may have underestimated total T cell responses.

TCRdb's table, derived via immunoSEQ multiplex PCR, lists solely in-frame clones and lacks some. The sample records some 500,000 clones, approximately 92% being singletons. The treatment: about 20 received Ad26.COV2.S at low or high dose, single or two shots; about 5 received placebo; per-sample allocation not given. Sample collection was performed on day 63 after the first vaccine or placebo injection. The sample came from a Boston adult aged 18-55 years. The chain carries TRBV5-4 and TRBJ2-5; D ambiguous. The sequencing here drew on peripheral blood, taken in a trial of Ad26.COV2.S vaccine versus placebo. The sequence came from a person aged 18 to 59 who received the Ad26.COV2.S COVID-19 vaccine or a placebo. The chain's CDR3 is CASSPWALSTAQYF. For the CDR3, the DNA is TGTGCCAGCAGCCCGTGGGCTCTTAGTACGGCCCAGTACTTC.